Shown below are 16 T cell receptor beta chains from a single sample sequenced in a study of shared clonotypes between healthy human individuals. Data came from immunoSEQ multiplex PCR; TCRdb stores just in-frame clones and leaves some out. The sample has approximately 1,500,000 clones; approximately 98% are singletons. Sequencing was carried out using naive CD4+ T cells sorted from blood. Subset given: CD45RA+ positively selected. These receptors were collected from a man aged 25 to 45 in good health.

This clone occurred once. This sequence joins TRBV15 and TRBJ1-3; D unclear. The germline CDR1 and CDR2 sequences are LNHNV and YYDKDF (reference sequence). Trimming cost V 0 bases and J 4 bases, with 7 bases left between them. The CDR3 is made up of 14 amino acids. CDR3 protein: CATSRDGGGNTIYF. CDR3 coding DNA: TGTGCCACCAGCAGAGACGGAGGAGGAAACACCATATATTTT.

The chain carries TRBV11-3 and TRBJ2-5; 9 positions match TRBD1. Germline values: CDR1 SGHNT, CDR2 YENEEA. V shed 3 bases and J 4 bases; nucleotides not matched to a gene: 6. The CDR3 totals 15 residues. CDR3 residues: CASSFGTGFGETQYF. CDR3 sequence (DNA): TGTGCCAGCAGCTTTGGGACAGGGTTTGGAGAGACCCAGTACTTC.

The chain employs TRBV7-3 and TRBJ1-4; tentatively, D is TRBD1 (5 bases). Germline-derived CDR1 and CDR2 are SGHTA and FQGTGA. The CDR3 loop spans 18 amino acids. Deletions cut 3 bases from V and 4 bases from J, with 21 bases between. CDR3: CASSFKPPGQRDNEKLFF. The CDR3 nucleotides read TGTGCCAGCAGCTTCAAGCCCCCGGGGCAGCGGGATAATGAAAAACTGTTTTTT.

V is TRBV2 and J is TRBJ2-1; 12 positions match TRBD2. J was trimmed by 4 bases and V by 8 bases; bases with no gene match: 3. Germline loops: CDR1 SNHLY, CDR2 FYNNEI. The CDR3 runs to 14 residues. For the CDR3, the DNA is TGTGCCAGCTTCGGACTAGCGGGATACAATGAGCAGTTCTTC. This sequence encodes CASFGLAGYNEQFF.

CDR3 protein: CASSSGLGGYEQYF. DNA for the CDR3: TGTGCCAGCAGCTCCGGACTAGGGGGCTACGAGCAGTACTTC. The chain recombines TRBV7-9 with TRBJ2-7, with D perhaps TRBD2 (7 bases). Trimming removed 4 bases from V and 3 bases from J, with 13 bases in between. Germline V CDR1 and CDR2: SEHNR, FQNEAQ (reference sequence). The CDR3 loop spans 14 amino acids.

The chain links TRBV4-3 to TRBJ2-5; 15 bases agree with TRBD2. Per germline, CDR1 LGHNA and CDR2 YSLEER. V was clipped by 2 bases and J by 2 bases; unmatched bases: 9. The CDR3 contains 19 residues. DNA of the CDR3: TGCGCCAGCAGCCAAACGGGACTAGCGGGAGGAGGGTGGCAAGAGACCCAGTACTTC. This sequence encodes CASSQTGLAGGGWQETQYF.

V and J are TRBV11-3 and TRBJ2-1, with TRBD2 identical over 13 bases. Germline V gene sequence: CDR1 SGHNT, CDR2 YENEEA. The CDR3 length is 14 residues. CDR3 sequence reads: CASQLAGGPIEQFF. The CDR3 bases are TGTGCTAGCCAACTAGCGGGAGGGCCGATCGAGCAGTTCTTC.

The CDR3 DNA sequence: TGTGCCAGCAGAACCGGGACACCTTACAATGAGCAGTTCTTC. Translated, it gives CASRTGTPYNEQFF. V is TRBV28 and J is TRBJ2-1; a weak D match, TRBD1 (6 bases). From germline, CDR1 is MDHEN and CDR2 SYDVKM. V lost 6 bases and J lost 4, with 13 bases in between. The CDR3 runs to 14 residues.

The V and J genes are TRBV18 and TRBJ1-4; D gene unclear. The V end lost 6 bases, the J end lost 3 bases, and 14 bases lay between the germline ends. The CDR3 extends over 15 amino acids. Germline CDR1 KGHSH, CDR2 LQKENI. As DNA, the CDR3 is TGTGCCAGCTCTCTCGGACCCGGGGCTAATGAAAAACTGTTTTTT. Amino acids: CASSLGPGANEKLFF.

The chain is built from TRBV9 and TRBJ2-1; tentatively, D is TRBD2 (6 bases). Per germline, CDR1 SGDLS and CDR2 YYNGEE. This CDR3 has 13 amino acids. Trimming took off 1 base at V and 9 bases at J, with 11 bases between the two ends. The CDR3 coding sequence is TGTGCCAGCAGCGTAATCTCCGGGGGTGAGCAGTTCTTC. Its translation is CASSVISGGEQFF. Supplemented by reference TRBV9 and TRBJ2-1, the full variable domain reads DSGVTQTPKHLITATGQRVTLRCSPRSGDLSVYWYQQSLDQGLQFLIQYYNGEERAKGNILERFSAQQFPDLHSELNLSSLELGDSALYFCASSVISGGEQFFGPGTRLTVL.

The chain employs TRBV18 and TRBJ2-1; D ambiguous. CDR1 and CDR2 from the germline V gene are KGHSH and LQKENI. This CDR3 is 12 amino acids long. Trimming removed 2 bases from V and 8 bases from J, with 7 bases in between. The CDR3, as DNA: TGTGCCAGCTCACCAGCCGTCGATGAGCAGTTCTTC. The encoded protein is CASSPAVDEQFF.

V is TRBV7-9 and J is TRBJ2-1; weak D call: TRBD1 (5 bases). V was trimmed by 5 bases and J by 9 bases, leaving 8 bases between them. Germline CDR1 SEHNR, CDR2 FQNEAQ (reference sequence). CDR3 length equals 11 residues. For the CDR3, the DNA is TGTGCCAGCAGCCAGGGCTTTGAGCAGTTCTTC. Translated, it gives CASSQGFEQFF.

This CDR3 is CASSLYVLAGGPNEQFF. For the CDR3, the DNA is TGTGCCAGCAGCTTATACGTCTTGGCGGGAGGGCCTAATGAGCAGTTCTTC. V gene TRBV7-9 combines with J gene TRBJ2-1; 9 bases agree with TRBD2. The junction had 12 bases not matched to a gene; V was cut back by 2 bases and J by 7 bases. CDR3 length: 17 residues. The germline V gene encodes CDR1 SEHNR and CDR2 FQNEAQ (reference sequence).

The CDR3 here is CATSRGTGRGGKNIQYF. The CDR3 DNA is TGTGCCACCAGCAGAGGTACAGGGAGAGGGGGCAAAAACATTCAGTACTTC. The V and J genes are TRBV15 and TRBJ2-4, with a tentative D call TRBD1 (6 bases). The CDR3 is 17 amino acids. CDR1 is LNHNV and CDR2 is YYDKDF in the germline V gene (reference sequence). With 1 base removed from V and 3 bases from J, the gap between germline ends came to 16 bases.

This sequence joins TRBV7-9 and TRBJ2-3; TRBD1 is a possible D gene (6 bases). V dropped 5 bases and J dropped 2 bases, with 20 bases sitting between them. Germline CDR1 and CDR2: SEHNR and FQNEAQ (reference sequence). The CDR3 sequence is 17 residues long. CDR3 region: CASSPWGRPRPTDTQYF. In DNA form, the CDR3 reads TGTGCCAGCAGCCCCTGGGGGCGGCCACGACCCACAGATACGCAGTATTTT. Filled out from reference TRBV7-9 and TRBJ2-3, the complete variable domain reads DTGVSQNPRHKITKRGQNVTFRCDPISEHNRLYWYRQTLGQGPEFLTYFQNEAQLEKSRLLSDRFSAERPKGSFSTLEIQRTEQGDSAMYLCASSPWGRPRPTDTQYFGPGTRLTVL.

The CDR3 DNA sequence: TGTGCCAGCAGTTTGAGTAGTTCATTCTACAATGAGCAGTTCTTC. Translating gives CASSLSSSFYNEQFF. The gene calls are TRBV27 and TRBJ2-1; no clear D gene. Trimming cost V 3 bases and J 3 bases, with 12 bases left between them. The CDR3 is 15 amino acids. Germline V gives CDR1 MNHEY, CDR2 SMNVEV (reference sequence).